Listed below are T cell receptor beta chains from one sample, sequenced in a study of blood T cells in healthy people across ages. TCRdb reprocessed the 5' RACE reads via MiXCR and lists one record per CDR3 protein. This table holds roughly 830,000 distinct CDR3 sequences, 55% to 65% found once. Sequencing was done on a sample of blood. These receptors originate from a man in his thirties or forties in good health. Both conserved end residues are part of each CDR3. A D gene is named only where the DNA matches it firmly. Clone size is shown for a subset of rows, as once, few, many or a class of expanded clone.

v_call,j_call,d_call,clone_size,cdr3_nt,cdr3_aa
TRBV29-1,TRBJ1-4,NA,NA,TGCAGCGTTGAAGATCAGGTCGCCCACGGGGGTAAACTGTTTTTT,CSVEDQVAHGGKLFF
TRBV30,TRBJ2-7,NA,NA,TGTGCCTGGAGTCCCTCCGGGCCTCAGCAGTACTTC,CAWSPSGPQQYF
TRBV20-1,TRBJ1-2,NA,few,TGCAGTGCTAGGCGCCCGGTCTATGGCTACACCTTC,CSARRPVYGYTF
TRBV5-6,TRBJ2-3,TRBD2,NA,TGTGCCAGCAGCTTGCGCTCTAGCGGGGGGGACCCCACAGATACGCAGTATTTT,CASSLRSSGGDPTDTQYF
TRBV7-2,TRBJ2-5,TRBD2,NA,TGTGCCAGCAGCTTAGTAGATTTATTAGCGGGGTTCCAAGAGACCCAGTACTTC,CASSLVDLLAGFQETQYF
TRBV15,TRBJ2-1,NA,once,TGTGCCACCAGCAGAGTGGCCAGAACCTCCTACAATGAGCAGTTCTTC,CATSRVARTSYNEQFF
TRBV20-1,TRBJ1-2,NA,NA,TGCAGTGCTACCGGGGACAATAACTATGGCTACACCTTC,CSATGDNNYGYTF
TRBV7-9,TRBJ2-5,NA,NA,TGTGCCAGCAGCCCTCGGGGCTCACACCAAGAGACCCAGTACTTC,CASSPRGSHQETQYF
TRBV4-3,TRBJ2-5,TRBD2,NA,TGCGCCAGCAGCCAAGATGGAAGGGGACTAGCGGGGGGCCAAGAGACCCAGTACTTC,CASSQDGRGLAGGQETQYF
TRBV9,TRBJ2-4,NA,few,TGTGCCAGCAGCGTATCAGGGCAAGCCAAAAACATTCAGTACTTC,CASSVSGQAKNIQYF
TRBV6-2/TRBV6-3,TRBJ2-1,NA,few,TGTGCCAGCAGCCGCCGGGCCGAGAATGAGCAGTTCTTC,CASSRRAENEQFF
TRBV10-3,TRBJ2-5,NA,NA,TGTGCCATCAGTGATTCCACAGGTGAAGAGACCCAGTACTTC,CAISDSTGEETQYF
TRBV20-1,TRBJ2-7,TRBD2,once,TGCAGTGCTTCGACCGGGACTAGCGGTGCCTACGAGCAGTACTTC,CSASTGTSGAYEQYF
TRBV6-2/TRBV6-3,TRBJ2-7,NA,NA,TGTGCCAGCAGTATTCGACGGAGCACCTACGAGCAGTACTTC,CASSIRRSTYEQYF
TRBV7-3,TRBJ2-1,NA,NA,TGTGCCAGCAGCCCTCAACAGGGTCCGGATGAGCAGTTCTTC,CASSPQQGPDEQFF
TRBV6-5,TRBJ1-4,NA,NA,TGTGCCAGCAGCCTCCGTCCGGTTGTAAGGGAAAAACTGTTTTTT,CASSLRPVVREKLFF
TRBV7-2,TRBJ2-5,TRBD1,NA,TGTGCCAGCAGCCGACCCGGACAGGCTCAAGAGACCCAGTACTTC,CASSRPGQAQETQYF
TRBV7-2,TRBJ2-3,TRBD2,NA,TGTGCCAGCAGCTTAATGGCCTCGGGGGGGCCAGGAGATACGCAGTATTTT,CASSLMASGGPGDTQYF
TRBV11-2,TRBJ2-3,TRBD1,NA,TGTGCCAGCAGCTTCCGGGACAGGGAATCAGATACGCAGTATTTT,CASSFRDRESDTQYF
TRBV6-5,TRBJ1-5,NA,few,TGTGCCAGCAGTCCCGTGGGGGGGAGCAATCAGCCCCAGCATTTT,CASSPVGGSNQPQHF
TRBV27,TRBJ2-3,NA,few,TGTGCCAGCACCGGGGGGCCCACAGATACGCAGTATTTT,CASTGGPTDTQYF
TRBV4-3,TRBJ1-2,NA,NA,TGCGCCAGCAGCCAACAGGGAAGCCATGGCTACACCTTC,CASSQQGSHGYTF
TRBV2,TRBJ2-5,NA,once,TGTGCCAGCAGTGAGGGGCCTCGGAGGACAGAGACCCAGTACTTC,CASSEGPRRTETQYF
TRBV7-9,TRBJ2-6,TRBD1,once,TGTGTCAGCCGACAGGGCCCGATGGACGTCCTGACTTTC,CVSRQGPMDVLTF
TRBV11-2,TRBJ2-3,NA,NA,TGTGCCAGCAGCTTAGCCCGGGAATCGGCAGATACGCAGTATTTT,CASSLARESADTQYF
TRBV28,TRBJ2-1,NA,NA,TGTGCCAGCAGTCTACAACGGCCTGAGCAGTTCTTC,CASSLQRPEQFF
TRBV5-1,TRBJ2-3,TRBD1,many,TGCGCCAGCAGCTTGGCCGAGAGACAGGGGATAGCAGATACGCAGTATTTT,CASSLAERQGIADTQYF
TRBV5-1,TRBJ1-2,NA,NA,TGCGCCAGCAGCTCTATATTGGGGCCAAACAGAGATGGCTACACCTTC,CASSSILGPNRDGYTF
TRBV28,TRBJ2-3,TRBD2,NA,TGTGCCAGCAGTGCGGGGCTAGCGGGTCCAGATACGCAGTATTTT,CASSAGLAGPDTQYF
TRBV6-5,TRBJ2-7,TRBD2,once,TGTGCCAGCAGTTACACTAGCGGGGGATACGAGCAGTACTTC,CASSYTSGGYEQYF
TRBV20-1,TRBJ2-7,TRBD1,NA,TGCAGTGCGACCATGACAGGGCCCTACGAGCAGTACTTC,CSATMTGPYEQYF
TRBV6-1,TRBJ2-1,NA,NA,TGTGCCAGCAGTGTATGGGGGAGAAATGAGCAGTTCTTC,CASSVWGRNEQFF
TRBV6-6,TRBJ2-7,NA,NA,TGTGCCAGCAGTTACTTCTTCAGGACACACTCCTACGAGCAGTACTTC,CASSYFFRTHSYEQYF